The 22 T cell receptor beta chains reported below all come from one sample, sequenced in a study of blood T cell repertoires in COVID-19. The repertoire was sequenced with immunoSEQ multiplex PCR; TCRdb's copy has only in-frame clones and lacks some. Of about 200,000 clones in the sample, roughly 89% were seen once. Material for sequencing was peripheral blood. These receptors came from a man aged 55 to 70 who had recovered from COVID-19.

This clone was seen many times. The V and J genes are TRBV10-3 and TRBJ1-6, with 9 bases aligning to TRBD1. The CDR3 length is 16 residues. With 10 bases clipped from V and 5 bases from J, the junction kept 12 bases outside the gene matches. Germline assignment: CDR1 ENHRY and CDR2 SYGVKD. The CDR3 DNA follows: TGTGCCACCCAATCCATCACAGGGGGCGATAATTCACCCCTCCACTTT. Its protein is CATQSITGGDNSPLHF.

The rearrangement joins TRBV10-3 to TRBJ2-3; 8 bases agree with TRBD2. V lost 4 bases and J lost 0; bases outside the gene matches: 9. There are 17 residues in the CDR3. Looked up from germline, CDR1 is ENHRY and CDR2 is SYGVKD. The CDR3 loop is CAISGTSGYTSTDTQYF. The CDR3 coding sequence is TGTGCCATCAGTGGTACTAGCGGATATACTAGCACAGATACGCAGTATTTT.

This sequence joins TRBV14 and TRBJ1-3; tentative D call: TRBD1 (6 bases). The CDR3 length is 19 residues. Germline lookup yields CDR1 SGHDN and CDR2 FVKESK. The V end lost 0 bases, the J end lost 0 bases, and 18 bases lay between the germline ends. The CDR3 is CASSQDYWAQGRSGNTIYF. DNA for the CDR3: TGTGCCAGCAGCCAAGATTACTGGGCACAGGGCCGCTCTGGAAACACCATATATTTT.

This clone was counted once. The chain couples TRBV2 to TRBJ1-4; the match to TRBD1 covers 7 bases. CDR1 SNHLY and CDR2 FYNNEI come from the germline V gene. V shed 6 bases, J shed 8 bases, and the junction held 9 bases outside the gene matches. The CDR3 contains 14 residues. The CDR3 bases are TGTGCCAGCAGGATCGGCACAGGGGACGAAAAACTGTTTTTT. Translating it yields CASRIGTGDEKLFF. The full variable domain, in which reference TRBV2 and TRBJ1-4 provide the parts outside the CDR3, is EPEVTQTPSHQVTQMGQEVILRCVPISNHLYFYWYRQILGQKVEFLVSFYNNEISEKSEIFDDQFSVERPDGSNFTLKIRSTKLEDSAMYFCASRIGTGDEKLFFGSGTQLSVL.

The chain recombines TRBV9 with TRBJ1-1; no definite D call. The germline V and J ends were trimmed by 3 bases and 0 bases, with 9 bases remaining between them. Germline loops: CDR1 SGDLS, CDR2 YYNGEE. The CDR3 extends over 14 amino acids. CDR3 nucleotides: TGTGCCAGCAGCGGCCCCGGGGTGAACACTGAAGCTTTCTTT. Translating gives CASSGPGVNTEAFF.

The rearrangement uses TRBV18 and TRBJ2-7; 10 positions match TRBD2. Germline V gene lookup returns CDR1 KGHSH and CDR2 LQKENI. This CDR3 has 17 amino acids. V shed 1 base, J shed 7 bases, and the junction held 13 bases outside the gene matches. The CDR3 DNA reads as TGTGCCAGCTCACCACGGCCAGCGGGAGGGTTTTTACGGGAGCAGTACTTC. The encoded protein is CASSPRPAGGFLREQYF.

The chain joins TRBV18 to TRBJ1-5; a possible D gene is TRBD1 (5 bases). The germline V gene encodes CDR1 KGHSH and CDR2 LQKENI. The CDR3 has 15 residues. V dropped 2 bases and J dropped 1 base, with 9 bases sitting between them. As DNA, the CDR3 is TGTGCCAGCTCACCAGGGGGGAACAGCAATCAGCCCCAGCATTTT. It yields the protein CASSPGGNSNQPQHF.

V and J are TRBV5-6 and TRBJ2-1, with D perhaps matching TRBD1 (6 bases). Germline values: CDR1 SGHDT, CDR2 YYEEEE. The CDR3 sequence is 14 residues long. V was shortened by 4 bases and J by 10 bases, with 18 bases between the two germline ends. CDR3 loop: CASSRDKGLGEQFF. In DNA form, the CDR3 reads TGTGCCAGCAGCAGGGACAAGGGTCTCGGGGAGCAGTTCTTC.

V and J are TRBV27 and TRBJ2-5; 9 bases are a match to TRBD2. After removal of 6 bases from V and 11 bases from J, the junction contained 13 bases not matched to a gene. Germline-derived CDR1 and CDR2 are MNHEY and SMNVEV (reference sequence). CDR3 size: 14 residues. This chain's CDR3 is CASSLGLATSPQYF. DNA of the CDR3: TGTGCCAGCAGCCTCGGACTAGCGACATCCCCACAGTACTTC.

CDR3 region: CSASKQGTNYGYTF. The CDR3 nucleotides read TGCAGTGCTAGTAAACAGGGGACCAACTATGGCTACACCTTC. The chain joins TRBV20-1 to TRBJ1-2; 7 nucleotides align to TRBD1. The germline V gene has CDR1 DFQATT and CDR2 SNEGSKA (reference sequence). The V gene end was trimmed by 3 bases and the J gene end by 2 bases; junction bases not matched to a gene: 6. The CDR3 covers 14 residues.

The V gene is TRBV7-6, the J gene TRBJ1-3; D is possibly TRBD1 (6 bases). Germline V gene lookup returns CDR1 SGHVS and CDR2 FNYEAQ. The CDR3 is 16 residues long. V lost 4 bases, J lost 3 bases, and 16 bases lay in between. The DNA for the CDR3 is TGTGCCAGCAGCTCCCGGGGGGGGCTTAGTGGAAACACCATATATTTT. Its protein is CASSSRGGLSGNTIYF. Full variable domain (remainder filled in from reference TRBV7-6 and TRBJ1-3): GAGVSQSPRYKVTKRGQDVALRCDPISGHVSLYWYRQALGQGPEFLTYFNYEAQQDKSGLPNDRFSAERPEGSISTLTIQRTEQRDSAMYRCASSSRGGLSGNTIYFGEGSWLTVV.

This clone was seen a single time. The chain recombines TRBV19 with TRBJ2-7; no firm D call. The CDR3 is made up of 14 amino acids. With 9 bases removed from V and 4 bases from J, the gap between germline ends came to 19 bases. Germline V CDR1 and CDR2: LNHDA, SQIVND (reference sequence). The CDR3 nucleotides are TGTGCCAGCGCGACTTTGAGTGGAGTTTACGAGCAGTACTTC. Its translation: CASATLSGVYEQYF.

This CDR3 is CASSKRPPGTNSNQPQHF. The CDR3 DNA is TGTGCCAGCAGCAAAAGACCCCCCGGGACAAATAGCAATCAGCCCCAGCATTTT. The V and J genes are TRBV7-6 and TRBJ1-5, with a weak D call TRBD1 (6 bases). From germline, CDR1 is SGHVS and CDR2 FNYEAQ. The CDR3 loop spans 18 amino acids. The V end was cut by 5 bases, the J end by 0 bases, with 20 bases between.

This chain links TRBV30 with TRBJ1-5, with a weak D call TRBD1 (5 bases). The ends were cut back, 2 bases at V and 2 bases at J, with 16 bases in the middle. The CDR3 is 16 residues long. Germline CDR1 and CDR2: GTSNPN and SVGIG (reference sequence). Here the CDR3 reads CAWSWTTGTGNQPQHF. As DNA, the CDR3 is TGTGCCTGGAGTTGGACCACAGGAACAGGCAATCAGCCCCAGCATTTT.

This clone was counted between two and nine times. In DNA form, the CDR3 reads TGTGCCAGCAGCGGAGGGACTAGCGGTTACACCGGGGAGCTGTTTTTT. It is translated as CASSGGTSGYTGELFF. The V and J genes are TRBV11-2 and TRBJ2-2, with 11 bases lining up with TRBD2. J gave up 3 bases and V 5 bases, and 5 bases lay outside the gene matches. Germline V gene sequence: CDR1 SGHAT, CDR2 FQNNGV. CDR3 length equals 16 residues. Filled out from reference TRBV11-2 and TRBJ2-2, the complete variable domain reads EAGVAQSPRYKIIEKRQSVAFWCNPISGHATLYWYQQILGQGPKLLIQFQNNGVVDDSQLPKDRFSAERLKGVDSTLKIQPAKLEDSAVYLCASSGGTSGYTGELFFGEGSRLTVL.

The gene calls are TRBV7-2 and TRBJ2-7, with D uncertain. This CDR3 spans 14 amino acids. Germline-derived CDR1 and CDR2 are SGHTA and FQGNSA. The V end lost 1 base, the J end lost 2 bases, and 9 bases lay between the germline ends. The CDR3 loop is CASSLEAGPYEQYF. The CDR3, as DNA: TGTGCCAGCAGCTTAGAGGCAGGCCCCTACGAGCAGTACTTC.

This clone was detected only once. The chain joins TRBV5-4 to TRBJ2-1; D possibly corresponds to TRBD2 (5 bases). The V end was cut by 4 bases, the J end by 3 bases, with 14 bases between. This CDR3 is built from 15 residues. CDR1 and CDR2 from the germline V gene are SGHNT and YYREEE (reference sequence). CDR3 sequence (DNA): TGTGCCAGCAGCAGCCTTCGGGCGGGCTACAATGAGCAGTTCTTC. Translated: CASSSLRAGYNEQFF. Variable domain in full (rest from reference TRBV5-4 and TRBJ2-1): ETGVTQSPTHLIKTRGQQVTLRCSSQSGHNTVSWYQQALGQGPQFIFQYYREEENGRGNFPPRFSGLQFPNYSSELNVNALELDDSALYLCASSSLRAGYNEQFFGPGTRLTVL.

J is TRBJ2-1 and V is TRBV4-2; D is undetermined. CDR1 is LGHNA and CDR2 is YNFKEQ in the germline V gene. The CDR3 consists of 14 residues. With 0 bases removed from V and 4 bases from J, the gap between germline ends came to 7 bases. CDR3 residues: CASSQDASYNEQFF. CDR3 coding DNA: TGTGCCAGCAGCCAAGATGCCAGTTACAATGAGCAGTTCTTC.

The J gene is TRBJ1-6, the V gene TRBV7-9, with a possible D match to TRBD1 (6 bases). V gave up 2 bases and J gave up 5 bases, with 10 bases separating them. The germline CDR1 and CDR2 sequences are SEHNR and FQNEAQ (reference sequence). This CDR3 has 15 amino acids. Here the CDR3 DNA reads TGTGCCAGCAGCTTACAGGGGCCCAATAATTCACCCCTCCACTTT. Its protein product is CASSLQGPNNSPLHF. Full variable domain (remainder filled in from reference TRBV7-9 and TRBJ1-6): DTGVSQNPRHKITKRGQNVTFRCDPISEHNRLYWYRQTLGQGPEFLTYFQNEAQLEKSRLLSDRFSAERPKGSFSTLEIQRTEQGDSAMYLCASSLQGPNNSPLHFGNGTRLTVT.

The chain recombines TRBV6-5 with TRBJ1-1; 7 nucleotides match TRBD1. CDR3 length: 13 amino acids. Per the germline V gene, CDR1 is MNHEY and CDR2 is SVGAGI. Trimming removed 10 bases from V and 2 bases from J; junction bases left unmatched: 7. CDR3 nucleotides: TGTGCCACCGCGGGACAGCCTAACACTGAAGCTTTCTTT. Protein product: CATAGQPNTEAFF.

This chain joins TRBV19 and TRBJ1-1; the D gene is possibly TRBD1 (5 bases). This CDR3 has 15 amino acids. The V and J ends lost 1 base and 1 base respectively, with 10 bases between them. Germline assignment: CDR1 LNHDA and CDR2 SQIVND (reference sequence). In DNA form, the CDR3 reads TGTGCCAGTAGTATAGTAGGGACTGGGAACACTGAAGCTTTCTTT. This encodes CASSIVGTGNTEAFF.

This chain joins TRBV29-1 and TRBJ2-7; 12 positions match TRBD2. This CDR3 spans 13 amino acids. The V gene's germline CDR1 is SQVTM and CDR2 ANQGSEA. The V segment lost 7 bases and the J segment 6 bases; nucleotides outside the gene matches: 7. Here the CDR3 DNA reads TGCAGCGCCCTAGCGGGAGGGGCTAGCGAGCAGTACTTC. It is translated as CSALAGGASEQYF.